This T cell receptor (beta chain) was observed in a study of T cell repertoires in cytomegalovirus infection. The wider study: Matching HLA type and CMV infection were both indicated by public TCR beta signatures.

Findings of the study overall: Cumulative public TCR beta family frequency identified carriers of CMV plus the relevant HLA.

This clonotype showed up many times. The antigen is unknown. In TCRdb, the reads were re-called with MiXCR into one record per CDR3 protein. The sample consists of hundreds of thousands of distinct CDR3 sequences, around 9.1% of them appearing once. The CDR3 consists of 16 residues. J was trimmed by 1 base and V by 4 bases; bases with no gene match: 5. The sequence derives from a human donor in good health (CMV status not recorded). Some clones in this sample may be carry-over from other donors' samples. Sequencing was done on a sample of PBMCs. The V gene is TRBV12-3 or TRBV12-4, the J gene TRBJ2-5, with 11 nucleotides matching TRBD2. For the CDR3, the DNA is TGTGCCAGCAGTTCAAGACTAGCGGGGACCCAAGAGACCCAGTACTTC. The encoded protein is CASSSRLAGTQETQYF.